This T cell receptor beta chain is drawn from a study of control samples from healthy donors and cancer patients. Germline V gene sequence: CDR1 SQVTM, CDR2 ANQGSEA. CDR3 length: 11 amino acids. V lost 3 bases and J 3 bases, leaving 5 bases between the germline ends. Generated by immunoSEQ multiplex PCR, the TCRdb table keeps only in-frame clones and is missing some. This repertoire includes fewer than 200,000 clones. The clonotype comes from a woman aged 25 to 39 in good health. The chain joins TRBV29-1 to TRBJ1-2; no firm D call. The sequencing sample was made of blood. The CDR3 DNA is TGCAGCGTTGAGCACCACTATGGCTACACCTTC. Translation gives CSVEHHYGYTF.